This TCR beta chain was retrieved from a study of technical replicates of blood from a few donors. V gave up 4 bases and J gave up 6 bases, with 10 bases separating them. The CDR3 totals 12 residues. Germline CDR1 and CDR2: PRHDT and FYEKMQ (reference sequence). Sequencing used immunoSEQ multiplex PCR; TCRdb keeps in-frame clones, though not all of them. Of 79,000 or so clones in the sample, approximately 93% were seen once. This sequence originates from a human donor in good health. The rearrangement joins TRBV13 to TRBJ2-7, with D maybe TRBD1 (7 bases). The sample comprised T cells isolated from PBMCs. The CDR3: CASSYQGGEQYF. The CDR3 nucleotides are TGTGCCAGCAGCTACCAGGGGGGCGAGCAGTACTTC.